This TCR beta chain was obtained from a study of CD8+ T cells in alopecia areata. Study-wide context: The drug, oral tofacitinib, was given to treated patients at 5 to 10 mg twice daily. The study's findings and limits: Any link of baseline CD8+ expansion to response, resting on one nonresponder, remains uncertain.

Following extraction, RNA underwent reverse transcription to cDNA, which served as the sequencing template. The table came from immunoSEQ multiplex PCR; TCRdb's copy has only in-frame clones and leaves some out. The sample contains roughly 210,000 clones, around two fifths of which appear only once. The treatment is: oral pan-JAK inhibitor, 5-10 mg twice daily. Germline V CDR1 and CDR2: MDHEN, SYDVKM. Unmatched junction bases numbered 5, after V lost 6 bases and J lost 7 bases. The CDR3 is 14 residues long. In the case of this clone: The target antigen is unknown.

The receptor was derived from a human donor with alopecia areata. Here the sequenced sample was CD4+ T cells sorted from blood, taken around week 36, from a patient treated with tofacitinib. The gene calls are TRBV28 and TRBJ2-5; 13 bases align to TRBD2. The CDR3 DNA reads as TGTGCCAGCAGCGTAAGACTAGCGGGAGGGACCCAGTACTTC. Its protein is CASSVRLAGGTQYF.